This TCR beta chain was captured in a study of shared clonotypes between healthy human individuals. Sequencing was performed with immunoSEQ multiplex PCR; in TCRdb, only in-frame clones are kept and a portion is missing. The sample has 400,000 or so clones; approximately 96% are singletons. V was clipped by 1 base and J by 3 bases, with 7 bases between them. The CDR3 totals 14 residues. Looked up from germline, CDR1 is MNHNS and CDR2 is SASEGT. In its sample, this clone was seen once. What was sequenced was memory CD8+ T cells sorted from blood. The subset denotes: CD45RO+ cells pooled with CCR7-negative TemRA cells. The chain links TRBV6-1 to TRBJ1-5; D ambiguous. The receptor was isolated from a man in his thirties or forties in good health. The CDR3 DNA is TGTGCCAGCAGTGAAGGCAGGCTCAATCAGCCCCAGCATTTT. Its translation is CASSEGRLNQPQHF.